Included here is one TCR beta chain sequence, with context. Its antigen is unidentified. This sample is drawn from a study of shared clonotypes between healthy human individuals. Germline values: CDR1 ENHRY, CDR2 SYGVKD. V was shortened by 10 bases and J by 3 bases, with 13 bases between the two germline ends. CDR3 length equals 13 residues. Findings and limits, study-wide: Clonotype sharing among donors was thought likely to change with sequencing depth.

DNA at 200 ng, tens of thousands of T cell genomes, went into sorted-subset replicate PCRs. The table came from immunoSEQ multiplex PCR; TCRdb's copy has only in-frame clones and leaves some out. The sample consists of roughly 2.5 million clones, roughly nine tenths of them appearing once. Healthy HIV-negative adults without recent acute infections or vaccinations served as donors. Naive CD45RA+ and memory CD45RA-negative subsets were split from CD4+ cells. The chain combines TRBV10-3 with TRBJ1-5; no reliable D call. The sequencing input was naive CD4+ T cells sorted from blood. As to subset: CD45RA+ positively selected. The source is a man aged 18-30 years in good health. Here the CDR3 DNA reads TGTGCCAGCAGCGCGACGGACAATCAGCCCCAGCATTTT. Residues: CASSATDNQPQHF.